The 25 T cell receptor beta chains below all came from one sample that was sequenced in a study of blood T cell repertoires in COVID-19. Only in-frame clones appear in the TCRdb table, and some are missing; sequencing was by immunoSEQ multiplex PCR. The repertoire holds 360,000 or so clones, roughly 87% seen once, with approximately 3.1% in the top ten. The sample consisted of PBMCs or T cells enriched from blood (not recorded which). These receptors all come from a woman aged 30 to 39 who had recovered from COVID-19.

In this sample, this clone turned up once. CDR3 DNA sequence: TGCGCCAGCAGGCCCAGGGTAAACACCGGGGAGCTGTTTTTT. The encoded protein is CASRPRVNTGELFF. This chain uses TRBV5-1 with TRBJ2-2; a possible D gene is TRBD1 (5 bases). V was cut by 5 bases and J by 2 bases, with 10 bases left in between. Germline CDR1 is SGHRS and CDR2 is YFSETQ. The length of the CDR3 is 14 residues.

V gene TRBV19 combines with J gene TRBJ1-5, with TRBD1 identical over 9 bases. Unmatched junction bases numbered 4, after V lost 1 base and J lost 9 bases. Germline CDR1 is LNHDA and CDR2 is SQIVND (reference sequence). This CDR3 comprises 14 residues. CDR3 protein: CASSIGTGEAPQHF. The CDR3 DNA reads as TGTGCCAGTAGTATAGGGACAGGGGAGGCGCCCCAGCATTTT.

The chain joins TRBV5-1 to TRBJ2-7; no reliable D call. Germline CDR1 SGHRS, CDR2 YFSETQ. Trimming took 8 bases from V and 2 from J, leaving 14 bases between them. The CDR3 runs to 13 residues. The CDR3 DNA is TGCGCCAGTCACCCAGACAACCCCTACGAGCAGTACTTC. This gives the protein CASHPDNPYEQYF.

The J gene is TRBJ1-2, the V gene TRBV9; D call uncertain. CDR1 is SGDLS and CDR2 is YYNGEE in the germline V gene. V was clipped by 3 bases and J by 8 bases, with 20 bases between them. This CDR3 region has 15 residues. The CDR3 sequence is CASSATGGVLGGYTF. The CDR3 DNA reads as TGTGCCAGCAGCGCCACCGGCGGGGTGCTTGGGGGCTACACCTTC.

This clone was observed once. The V gene is TRBV16, the J gene TRBJ2-3, with TRBD2 identical over 7 bases. The CDR3 is 15 amino acids. Germline V CDR1 and CDR2: KGHSY, FQNENV. J lost 1 base, V lost 1 base, and 2 bases had no gene match. The CDR3 spells CASSQWSGGTDTQYF. CDR3 in DNA: TGTGCCAGCAGCCAATGGAGCGGGGGCACAGATACGCAGTATTTT.

The CDR3: CASSQVGRNYGYTF. The CDR3 DNA sequence: TGCGCCAGCAGCCAAGTAGGCAGGAACTATGGCTACACCTTC. This chain uses TRBV4-1 with TRBJ1-2, with no clear D. Germline loops: CDR1 MGHRA, CDR2 YSYEKL. Trimming removed 1 base from V and 2 bases from J, with 8 bases in between. This CDR3 has 14 amino acids.

The chain couples TRBV27 to TRBJ1-2; no clear D gene. The germline CDR1 and CDR2 sequences are MNHEY and SMNVEV (reference sequence). Trimming removed 3 bases from V and 2 bases from J, with 22 bases in between. The CDR3 totals 18 residues. The CDR3 sequence is CASSFVRPDPGLNYGYTF. The CDR3 DNA is TGTGCCAGCAGTTTCGTCCGGCCAGACCCCGGACTAAACTATGGCTACACCTTC.

The rearrangement links TRBV7-9 to TRBJ2-1; TRBD2 agrees at 13 bases. From germline, CDR1 is SEHNR and CDR2 FQNEAQ (reference sequence). Trimming removed 0 bases from V and 7 bases from J; junction bases left unmatched: 6. This CDR3 comprises 17 residues. In DNA, the CDR3 is TGTGCCAGCAGCTTAGCGAGTGGGACTAGCGGGACTAATGAGCAGTTCTTC. Residues: CASSLASGTSGTNEQFF.

The rearrangement joins TRBV4-1 to TRBJ2-2; possible D gene TRBD1, 5 bases. V lost 0 bases and J 5 bases, leaving 10 bases between the germline ends. Germline V gene sequence: CDR1 MGHRA, CDR2 YSYEKL. The CDR3 extends over 15 amino acids. CDR3 DNA: TGCGCCAGCAGCCAAGAAGGGGCTGGGACCGGGGAGCTGTTTTTT. Its translation is CASSQEGAGTGELFF.

V and J are TRBV5-5 and TRBJ2-2, with TRBD2 matching over 8 bases. Germline lookup yields CDR1 SGHKS and CDR2 YYEKEE (reference sequence). With V trimmed by 0 bases and J by 7 bases, 8 bases remained unmatched. The CDR3 has 16 residues. CDR3 protein: CASSLGREREYGELFF. The DNA for the CDR3 is TGTGCCAGCAGCTTGGGAAGGGAGCGGGAGTACGGGGAGCTGTTTTTT.

V usage is TRBV27 and J usage is TRBJ2-7; D possibly corresponds to TRBD2 (6 bases). The CDR3 loop spans 14 amino acids. Between the trimmed V and J ends, which lost 9 bases and 5 bases, there was a span of 20 bases. Germline V lookup: CDR1 MNHEY, CDR2 SMNVEV (reference sequence). Written as DNA, the CDR3 is TGTGCCAGTCAACCGTTGGGTCTAGCGCACGAGCAGTACTTC. This codes for CASQPLGLAHEQYF.

The CDR3 spells CASSVGPGNSYEQYF. The CDR3 DNA reads as TGTGCCAGCAGCGTAGGTCCAGGGAATTCCTACGAGCAGTACTTC. The gene calls are TRBV9 and TRBJ2-7, with a possible D match to TRBD1 (5 bases). Trimming cost V 0 bases and J 1 base, with 11 bases left between them. The CDR3 sequence is 15 residues long. The germline gives CDR1 SGDLS, CDR2 YYNGEE.

In its sample, this clone was seen a few times. The rearrangement joins TRBV11-2 to TRBJ2-7; 7 bases align to TRBD2. The junction had 2 bases not matched to a gene; V was cut back by 0 bases and J by 3 bases. The CDR3 totals 14 residues. Germline values: CDR1 SGHAT, CDR2 FQNNGV. CDR3 in amino acids: CASSLDRTSYEQYF. DNA for the CDR3: TGTGCCAGCAGCTTAGATAGGACTAGCTACGAGCAGTACTTC.

The chain recombines TRBV5-1 with TRBJ1-4, with 9 bases lining up with TRBD1. Germline V gene data show CDR1 as SGHRS and CDR2 as YFSETQ. V dropped 3 bases and J dropped 0; count of bases not matched to a gene: 0. This CDR3 spans 15 amino acids. The CDR3 bases are TGCGCCAGCAGCTGGACAGGGGCAACTAATGAAAAACTGTTTTTT. This codes for CASSWTGATNEKLFF.

A single count supports this clone. This chain links TRBV5-1 with TRBJ1-6; the match to TRBD1 covers 9 bases. The V gene's germline CDR1 is SGHRS and CDR2 YFSETQ. The CDR3 is 14 residues long. The J segment lost 9 bases and the V segment lost 5 bases, leaving 6 bases of the junction unmatched. The CDR3 sequence: CASSRDRAVSPLHF. The CDR3, as DNA: TGCGCCAGCAGTCGGGACAGGGCGGTTTCACCCCTCCACTTT.

The chain uses TRBV10-3 and TRBJ1-6; D might be TRBD1 (5 bases). The germline V and J ends were trimmed by 5 bases and 7 bases, with 15 bases remaining between them. This CDR3 contains 15 residues. Per germline, CDR1 ENHRY and CDR2 SYGVKD. The chain's CDR3 is CAISILGGMNSPLHF. The CDR3 DNA is TGTGCCATCAGTATCCTGGGGGGAATGAATTCACCCCTCCACTTT.

The chain is built from TRBV18 and TRBJ1-1; D uncertain. This CDR3 comprises 13 residues. Germline CDR1 KGHSH, CDR2 LQKENI. V gave up 3 bases and J gave up 5 bases, with 10 bases separating them. DNA for the CDR3: TGTGCCAGCTCACCGAATCGGGAGACTGAAGCTTTCTTT. This sequence encodes CASSPNRETEAFF.

As regards this clone: Additional DNA sequences in this sample encode the identical CDR3. V is TRBV6-5 and J is TRBJ2-7; D unclear. CDR1 and CDR2 (germline): MNHEY, SVGAGI. The CDR3 runs 13 residues. V dropped 2 bases and J dropped 1 base, with 6 bases sitting between them. The CDR3 DNA reads as TGTGCCAGCAGTTACCGGAGTTCCTACGAGCAGTACTTC. Residues: CASSYRSSYEQYF.

J is TRBJ1-1 and V is TRBV7-9; D is perhaps TRBD1 (5 bases). This CDR3 has 14 residues. CDR1 and CDR2 (germline): SEHNR, FQNEAQ (reference sequence). The V and J ends lost 4 bases and 4 bases respectively, with 13 bases between them. The CDR3 nucleotides read TGTGCCAGCAGCTCCCTGGGGGGAGGCACTGAAGCTTTCTTT. It yields the protein CASSSLGGGTEAFF.

The chain is built from TRBV30 and TRBJ1-2, with 7 bases aligning to TRBD1. This CDR3 is 17 amino acids long. V was clipped by 3 bases and J by 0 bases; unmatched bases: 13. CDR1 and CDR2 (germline): GTSNPN, SVGIG (reference sequence). CDR3 DNA: TGTGCCTGGAGAGAAACAGGGGCCGGATTAGCTAACTATGGCTACACCTTC. Protein sequence: CAWRETGAGLANYGYTF. The full variable domain, in which reference TRBV30 and TRBJ1-2 provide the parts outside the CDR3, is SQTIHQWPATLVQPVGSPLSLECTVEGTSNPNLYWYRQAAGRGLQLLFYSVGIGQISSEVPQNLSASRPQDRQFILSSKKLLLSDSGFYLCAWRETGAGLANYGYTFGSGTRLTVV.

V and J are TRBV18 and TRBJ1-1, with D perhaps TRBD1 (5 bases). The V end lost 0 bases, the J end lost 4 bases, and 21 bases lay between the germline ends. CDR3 size: 18 residues. Germline V gene sequence: CDR1 KGHSH, CDR2 LQKENI. The CDR3 DNA is TGTGCCAGCTCACCACCGGCGGCTGACAGAGCCTTATCCACTGAAGCTTTCTTT. Translation gives CASSPPAADRALSTEAFF.

In its sample, this clone was seen once. V usage is TRBV29-1 and J usage is TRBJ1-5, with D uncertain. The CDR3 consists of 12 residues. Per germline, CDR1 SQVTM and CDR2 ANQGSEA. V was shortened by 8 bases and J by 2 bases, with 10 bases between the two germline ends. The CDR3: CSFSQGNQPQHF. The CDR3, as DNA: TGCAGCTTCAGCCAGGGCAATCAGCCCCAGCATTTT.

V usage is TRBV21-1 and J usage is TRBJ2-7; the D call of TRBD2 is as the table states it, not checked on the DNA. TRBV21-1 is reported as a pseudogene. There are 18 residues in the CDR3. The CDR3 region has the DNA TGTGCCAGCAGCAATGTAGAAGCGGGGGGTTATTTAGGGAGCGAGCAGTACTTC. Translation: CASSNVEAGGYLGSEQYF.

The chain uses TRBV28 and TRBJ2-7; 9 bases align to TRBD1. The CDR3 has 15 amino acids. Germline V CDR1 and CDR2: MDHEN, SYDVKM. With 6 bases clipped from V and 3 bases from J, the junction kept 9 bases outside the gene matches. The CDR3 bases are TGTGCCAGCAGGCCGACCGGGACAGGGAACTACGAGCAGTACTTC. Translation: CASRPTGTGNYEQYF.

V and J are TRBV27 and TRBJ1-2; 7 bases are shared with TRBD1. The length of the CDR3 is 13 residues. The trim removed 3 bases at V and 7 bases at J, leaving 5 bases unmatched. The germline gives CDR1 MNHEY, CDR2 SMNVEV (reference sequence). CDR3 DNA: TGTGCCAGCAGTTTTCAGGACAGGCTTGGCTACACCTTC. Translated: CASSFQDRLGYTF.